This entry lists 14 T cell receptor beta chains sequenced from one sample in a study of T-cell memory formation after mild COVID-19. From the 5' RACE reads, TCRdb called clonotypes with MiXCR, one entry per CDR3 protein. The profile shows about half a million distinct CDR3 sequences, 15% to 20% of them singletons. Sequenced: PBMCs or a T cell subset sorted from them (not recorded which). The receptors stem from an adult woman who had mild COVID-19 (a few samples of this study predate the infection). Cell type and time point are not known.

The chain employs TRBV6-6 and TRBJ2-7; 7 nucleotides match TRBD1. CDR3 length: 13 residues. The J segment lost 3 bases and the V segment lost 5 bases, leaving 4 bases of the junction unmatched. The germline V gene has CDR1 MNHNY and CDR2 SVGAGI (reference sequence). The CDR3 loop is CASSIRDSYEQYF. As DNA, the CDR3 is TGTGCCAGCAGTATCCGGGACAGCTACGAGCAGTACTTC.

V is TRBV7-9 and J is TRBJ2-3; D is perhaps TRBD1 (5 bases). With 5 bases removed from V and 0 bases from J, the gap between germline ends came to 12 bases. Germline CDR1 and CDR2: SEHNR and FQNEAQ (reference sequence). The CDR3 covers 15 residues. The CDR3 DNA follows: TGTGCCAGCAGCCCCGTGGGGCTAAGCACAGATACGCAGTATTTT. It specifies CASSPVGLSTDTQYF.

The chain recombines TRBV7-8 with TRBJ2-1; 7 bases are a match to TRBD2. The V segment lost 5 bases and the J segment 0 bases; nucleotides outside the gene matches: 7. The CDR3 has 16 residues. Germline CDR1 reads SGHVS; CDR2 reads FQNEAQ. The CDR3 coding sequence is TGTGCCAGCAGCCCCGGACTAGGGAGCTCCTACAATGAGCAGTTCTTC. As protein: CASSPGLGSSYNEQFF.

The chain has TRBV6-1 and TRBJ2-4, with unresolved D. Trimming took 3 bases from V and 13 from J, leaving 10 bases between them. Germline V lookup: CDR1 MNHNS, CDR2 SASEGT. The CDR3 extends over 11 amino acids. CDR3 region: CASSEAAPQYF. Here the CDR3 DNA reads TGTGCCAGCAGTGAGGCTGCTCCACAGTACTTC.

In its sample, this clonotype was seen a few times. The chain is built from TRBV6-6 and TRBJ2-5; 11 bases fit TRBD1. The CDR3 is made up of 12 amino acids. The germline V gene has CDR1 MNHNY and CDR2 SVGAGI (reference sequence). V shed 11 bases and J 4 bases; nucleotides not matched to a gene: 3. The CDR3 loop reads CAGQGAGETQYF. In nucleotides, the CDR3 is TGTGCCGGACAGGGGGCGGGAGAGACCCAGTACTTC.

Many counts were recorded for this clonotype. J is TRBJ1-1 and V is TRBV5-1; D gene ambiguous. The CDR3 covers 14 residues. CDR1 and CDR2 (germline): SGHRS, YFSETQ. V dropped 3 bases and J dropped 2 bases, with 11 bases sitting between them. CDR3 sequence: CASSYSEVNTEAFF. The DNA for the CDR3 is TGCGCCAGCAGCTATTCAGAGGTTAACACTGAAGCTTTCTTT. Together with reference TRBV5-1 and TRBJ1-1, the CDR3 gives the full variable domain: KAGVTQTPRYLIKTRGQQVTLSCSPISGHRSVSWYQQTPGQGLQFLFEYFSETQRNKGNFPGRFSGRQFSNSRSEMNVSTLELGDSALYLCASSYSEVNTEAFFGQGTRLTVV.

The chain uses TRBV4-2 and TRBJ1-6, with D tentatively TRBD1 (5 bases). Germline values: CDR1 LGHNA, CDR2 YNFKEQ. The CDR3 has 13 residues. The ends were cut back, 3 bases at V and 14 bases at J, with 14 bases in the middle. This chain's CDR3 is CASSQGGAGALHF. The DNA for the CDR3 is TGTGCCAGCAGCCAGGGCGGGGCGGGTGCCCTCCACTTT.

This clonotype turned up a few times. This sequence joins TRBV25-1 and TRBJ2-1; D is unresolved. Germline assignment: CDR1 MGHDK and CDR2 SYGVNS. V gave up 1 base and J gave up 8 bases, with 6 bases separating them. The CDR3 extends over 12 amino acids. CDR3 coding DNA: TGTGCCAGCAGTGAATGGACGGATGAGCAGTTCTTC. This encodes CASSEWTDEQFF.

This chain joins TRBV6-5 and TRBJ1-6; D perhaps matches TRBD1 (6 bases). CDR1 and CDR2 (germline): MNHEY, SVGAGI. This CDR3 comprises 13 residues. Trimming removed 11 bases from V and 7 bases from J, with 15 bases in between. CDR3 amino acids: CAAGRGQNSPLHF. CDR3 nucleotide sequence: TGTGCCGCTGGGCGGGGGCAGAATTCACCCCTCCACTTT.

This clonotype was detected a few times. The chain combines TRBV3-1 with TRBJ2-7; either TRBD1 or TRBD2 may fit D (5 bases each). Trimming pared 1 base from V and 2 bases from J, leaving 15 bases between. Germline lookup yields CDR1 LGHDT and CDR2 YNNKEL (reference sequence). This CDR3 comprises 16 residues. The CDR3 DNA follows: TGTGCCAGCAGCCAAGTGGGATCGGGACCCGCCTACGAGCAGTACTTC. Amino acid sequence: CASSQVGSGPAYEQYF.

This clonotype came up a few times. The V and J genes are TRBV29-1 and TRBJ2-2; maybe TRBD1 (5 bases). The length of the CDR3 is 12 residues. The germline CDR1 and CDR2 sequences are SQVTM and ANQGSEA. The ends were cut back, 3 bases at V and 6 bases at J, with 8 bases in the middle. The CDR3 DNA sequence: TGCAGCGTTGAGAAGGGGTCCGGGGAGCTGTTTTTT. Translating it yields CSVEKGSGELFF.

J is TRBJ2-3 and V is TRBV10-3; D is unresolved. The V end was cut by 6 bases, the J end by 5 bases, with 9 bases between. In germline, CDR1 is ENHRY, CDR2 SYGVKD. The CDR3 is 12 residues long. The CDR3 DNA sequence: TGTGCCATCAGGGACCCGGGAGATACGCAGTATTTT. This gives the protein CAIRDPGDTQYF.

This clonotype was recorded a few times. The V gene is TRBV12-3 or TRBV12-4, the J gene TRBJ1-5; perhaps TRBD1 as D (5 bases). Trimming took off 5 bases at V and 1 base at J, with 12 bases between the two ends. This CDR3 comprises 15 residues. CDR3 coding DNA: TGTGCCAGCAGTCCACTGGGGGGGAGCAATCAGCCCCAGCATTTT. It specifies CASSPLGGSNQPQHF.

This clonotype was seen a few times. The chain uses TRBV9 and TRBJ2-3; the D is unclear. In germline, CDR1 is SGDLS, CDR2 YYNGEE. With 0 bases removed from V and 4 bases from J, the gap between germline ends came to 15 bases. The CDR3 extends over 16 amino acids. CDR3 bases: TGTGCCAGCAGCGTAGGAGGTAGCAGTTTCGCAGATACGCAGTATTTT. As protein: CASSVGGSSFADTQYF.